Shown below are 12 T cell receptor beta chains from a single sample sequenced in a study of cytomegalovirus exposure and HLA in healthy donors. Primers for the PCR totalled 60 Vbeta and 13 Jbeta. TCRdb's table, derived via immunoSEQ multiplex PCR, lists solely in-frame clones and lacks some. The data contain 170,000 or so clones, around 79% of them singletons. Sample: PBMCs. Every receptor here comes from a woman between 35 and 50 years old in good health and CMV-seronegative.

The chain recombines TRBV10-3 with TRBJ2-7; D is unresolved. The CDR3 loop spans 15 amino acids. Trimming cost V 2 bases and J 0 bases, with 11 bases left between them. The germline V gene has CDR1 ENHRY and CDR2 SYGVKD. The CDR3 DNA follows: TGTGCCATCAGTGAGGGTCCAACAGACTCCTACGAGCAGTACTTC. Protein: CAISEGPTDSYEQYF.

The V call is TRBV2, the J call TRBJ2-2, with 11 bases aligning to TRBD2. CDR1 is SNHLY and CDR2 is FYNNEI in the germline V gene. Trimming removed 6 bases from V and 6 bases from J; junction bases left unmatched: 6. This CDR3 is built from 15 residues. The CDR3 here is CASRTLAGVSGELFF. The CDR3 nucleotides are TGTGCCAGCAGGACACTAGCGGGAGTGTCCGGGGAGCTGTTTTTT.

This clone appeared a single time. J is TRBJ1-2 and V is TRBV6-1, with D possibly matching TRBD1 (5 bases). The CDR3 is 13 residues long. V lost 1 base, J lost 7 bases, and 10 bases lay in between. Germline V gives CDR1 MNHNS, CDR2 SASEGT. Here the CDR3 DNA reads TGTGCCAGCAGTGAAGGAGGGACTCGTGGCTACACCTTC. This encodes CASSEGGTRGYTF.

This sequence joins TRBV19 and TRBJ2-5, with 13 bases identical to TRBD2. With V trimmed by 3 bases and J by 5 bases, 9 bases remained unmatched. This CDR3 has 17 residues. Per the germline V gene, CDR1 is LNHDA and CDR2 is SQIVND (reference sequence). Here the CDR3 DNA reads TGTGCCAGTAGTATCGCCTCACTAGCGGGGGGGCTGGAGACCCAGTACTTC. This translates into CASSIASLAGGLETQYF. The variable domain in full, with the rest retrieved from reference TRBV19 and TRBJ2-5, is DGGITQSPKYLFRKEGQNVTLSCEQNLNHDAMYWYRQDPGQGLRLIYYSQIVNDFQKGDIAEGYSVSREKKESFPLTVTSAQKNPTAFYLCASSIASLAGGLETQYFGPGTRLLVL.

This rearrangement joins TRBV9 to TRBJ2-4; 12 bases match TRBD2. V was clipped by 0 bases and J by 0 bases; unmatched bases: 7. This CDR3 has 19 residues. The V gene's germline CDR1 is SGDLS and CDR2 YYNGEE. CDR3 amino acids: CASSVGLAGGDLAKNIQYF. CDR3 in DNA: TGTGCCAGCAGCGTAGGGCTAGCGGGAGGGGACCTAGCCAAAAACATTCAGTACTTC.

The V and J genes are TRBV6-6 and TRBJ1-2; tentative D call: TRBD1 (6 bases). Germline CDR1 and CDR2: MNHNY and SVGAGI (reference sequence). This CDR3 contains 13 residues. Trimming cost V 5 bases and J 4 bases, with 11 bases left between them. The CDR3 DNA follows: TGTGCCAGCAGTACGACAGGTACCTATGGCTACACCTTC. Encoded protein: CASSTTGTYGYTF.

This sequence joins TRBV11-3 and TRBJ1-3; D is unclear. Germline V gene sequence: CDR1 SGHNT, CDR2 YENEEA. CDR3 size: 13 residues. Trimming took off 4 bases at V and 4 bases at J, with 8 bases between the two ends. The chain's CDR3 is CASSSREGNTIYF. The DNA of the CDR3 is TGTGCCAGCAGCTCTAGAGAGGGAAACACCATATATTTT.

This clone showed up just a few times. V and J are TRBV9 and TRBJ2-2, with TRBD2 matching over 7 bases. The CDR3 extends over 14 amino acids. Unmatched junction bases numbered 1, after V lost 3 bases and J lost 2 bases. Germline V CDR1 and CDR2: SGDLS, YYNGEE. DNA of the CDR3: TGTGCCAGCAGCGGGGGACTAAACACCGGGGAGCTGTTTTTT. Amino acids: CASSGGLNTGELFF.

This chain uses TRBV19 with TRBJ1-1, with TRBD1 as a possible D gene (5 bases). V gave up 8 bases and J gave up 1 base, with 11 bases separating them. The CDR3 totals 13 residues. Germline assignment: CDR1 LNHDA and CDR2 SQIVND (reference sequence). Here the CDR3 reads CASDSRANTEAFF. In nucleotides, the CDR3 is TGTGCCAGTGATTCCAGGGCGAACACTGAAGCTTTCTTT.

This chain joins TRBV6-1 and TRBJ2-3, with D possibly matching TRBD2 (7 bases). V lost 1 base and J lost 0, with 14 bases in between. The CDR3 runs 17 residues. Per germline, CDR1 MNHNS and CDR2 SASEGT. The CDR3 loop is CASSEVWGGLSTDTQYF. DNA for the CDR3: TGTGCCAGCAGTGAAGTTTGGGGGGGCCTGAGCACAGATACGCAGTATTTT.

This clone showed up just a few times. The chain has TRBV7-9 and TRBJ1-2; D unresolved. The CDR3 contains 11 residues. Trimming removed 5 bases from V and 3 bases from J, with 4 bases in between. Germline V lookup: CDR1 SEHNR, CDR2 FQNEAQ (reference sequence). The DNA of the CDR3 is TGTGCCAGCAGCCCTGACTATGGCTACACCTTC. Its protein is CASSPDYGYTF. The full variable domain, with the rest looked up from reference TRBV7-9 and TRBJ1-2, is DTGVSQNPRHKITKRGQNVTFRCDPISEHNRLYWYRQTLGQGPEFLTYFQNEAQLEKSRLLSDRFSAERPKGSFSTLEIQRTEQGDSAMYLCASSPDYGYTFGSGTRLTVV.

In nucleotides, the CDR3 is TGTGCCTGGAGTCCGGGACTAGCGGGGGGGCCCGTTCTCCCCGGAGAGACCCAGTACTTC. Translation: CAWSPGLAGGPVLPGETQYF. This chain joins TRBV30 and TRBJ2-5; 16 bases are shared with TRBD2. CDR1 and CDR2 (germline): GTSNPN, SVGIG (reference sequence). The CDR3 totals 20 residues. The junction had 16 bases not matched to a gene; V was cut back by 2 bases and J by 4 bases.